These T cell receptor beta chains were read from a single sample in a study of CD8 T cells in ankylosing spondylitis. TCRdb analysed the 5' RACE reads with MiXCR anew, one entry per CDR3 protein. Of a few hundred thousand distinct CDR3 sequences detected, approximately 20% appear once; the ten largest clones hold approximately 16%. What was sequenced was blood, either unsorted or a sorted T cell fraction (not recorded which). The receptors here all came from a male donor with ankylosing spondylitis. The CDR3 runs from the conserved cysteine through the conserved F or W. The D gene is left open where the match is weak. Size is stated for part of the rows, as once, few or many counts, or as a class when the clone is expanded.

V gene: TRBV6-2/TRBV6-3; clone size: few; J gene: TRBJ2-3; D gene: -; CDR3 DNA: TGTGCCAGCAGTTCACCCACGAGGGGGACAGATACGCAGTATTTT; CDR3 protein: CASSSPTRGTDTQYF
V gene: TRBV29-1; clone size: -; J gene: TRBJ2-5; D gene: TRBD1; CDR3 DNA: TGCAGCGCCCGACAGGGTTACGAGACCCAGTACTTC; CDR3 protein: CSARQGYETQYF
V gene: TRBV4-3; clone size: many; J gene: TRBJ2-1; D gene: -; CDR3 DNA: TGCGCCAGCAGCCCCCGCATCGGAGCTGAGCAGTTCTTC; CDR3 protein: CASSPRIGAEQFF
V gene: TRBV7-9; clone size: -; J gene: TRBJ1-1; D gene: -; CDR3 DNA: TGTGCCAGCAGCGAACAGGGTTTGACTGAAGCTTTCTTT; CDR3 protein: CASSEQGLTEAFF
V gene: TRBV5-1; clone size: -; J gene: TRBJ2-2; D gene: -; CDR3 DNA: TGCGCCAGCAGCCCCCAAGGGGGGCGTATCTCCGGGGAGCTGTTTTTT; CDR3 protein: CASSPQGGRISGELFF
V gene: TRBV27; clone size: -; J gene: TRBJ1-1; D gene: -; CDR3 DNA: TGTGCCAGCCGTAACTGGAACACTGAAGCTTTCTTT; CDR3 protein: CASRNWNTEAFF
V gene: TRBV7-9; clone size: few; J gene: TRBJ2-1; D gene: -; CDR3 DNA: TGTGCCAGCAGCTTTGCCCTCTTAAACGAGCAGTTCTTC; CDR3 protein: CASSFALLNEQFF
V gene: TRBV19; clone size: -; J gene: TRBJ2-1; D gene: -; CDR3 DNA: TGTGCCAGTAGTATGACGCGGTATGAGCAGTTCTTC; CDR3 protein: CASSMTRYEQFF
V gene: TRBV18; clone size: few; J gene: TRBJ1-1; D gene: TRBD1; CDR3 DNA: TGTGCCAGCTCACCCGGGACAGTTGGGGGATGGAACACTGAAGCTTTCTTT; CDR3 protein: CASSPGTVGGWNTEAFF
V gene: TRBV6-5; clone size: -; J gene: TRBJ2-5; D gene: TRBD2; CDR3 DNA: TGTGCCAGCAGATATAGCGGGGGGAACCAAGAGACCCAGTACTTC; CDR3 protein: CASRYSGGNQETQYF
V gene: TRBV6-5; clone size: few; J gene: TRBJ2-3; D gene: -; CDR3 DNA: TGTGCCAGCAGTTACGGGGTGGAGATCGTCGCAGATACGCAGTATTTT; CDR3 protein: CASSYGVEIVADTQYF
V gene: TRBV20-1; clone size: -; J gene: TRBJ2-3; D gene: -; CDR3 DNA: TGCAGTGCTGGAGACCCAGATACGCAGTATTTT; CDR3 protein: CSAGDPDTQYF
V gene: TRBV7-2; clone size: -; J gene: TRBJ1-1; D gene: -; CDR3 DNA: TGTGCCAGCAGCCCATTTTTAAACACTGAAGCTTTCTTT; CDR3 protein: CASSPFLNTEAFF
V gene: TRBV12-3/TRBV12-4; clone size: -; J gene: TRBJ2-3; D gene: TRBD2; CDR3 DNA: TGTGCCAGCAGTCCCGGACTAGCGGGAGGACAAGAGTATTTT; CDR3 protein: CASSPGLAGGQEYF
V gene: TRBV29-1; clone size: -; J gene: TRBJ2-7; D gene: TRBD2; CDR3 DNA: TGCAGCGTCGCTCGACTAGCGGACTCCTACGAGCAGTACTTC; CDR3 protein: CSVARLADSYEQYF
V gene: TRBV2; clone size: -; J gene: TRBJ1-4; D gene: -; CDR3 DNA: TGTGCCAGCAGGCAGGGAGGAAGTGAAAAACTGTTTTTT; CDR3 protein: CASRQGGSEKLFF
V gene: TRBV6-5; clone size: few; J gene: TRBJ2-3; D gene: TRBD2; CDR3 DNA: TGTGCCAGCAGTTACTCGATGCGGGGGTGGGGGAGGACAGATACGCAGTATTTT; CDR3 protein: CASSYSMRGWGRTDTQYF
V gene: TRBV7-2; clone size: few; J gene: TRBJ2-1; D gene: TRBD1; CDR3 DNA: TGTGCCAGCACCCACCGGGACAGAAGTGAGCAGTTCTTC; CDR3 protein: CASTHRDRSEQFF
V gene: TRBV10-3; clone size: -; J gene: TRBJ2-3; D gene: -; CDR3 DNA: TGTGCCTTCAGTGAACCGGGAAACACAGATACGCAGTATTTT; CDR3 protein: CAFSEPGNTDTQYF
V gene: TRBV9; clone size: few; J gene: TRBJ2-7; D gene: -; CDR3 DNA: TGTGCCAGCAGCCCAGGGCCAGATTCCTACGAGCAGTACTTC; CDR3 protein: CASSPGPDSYEQYF
V gene: TRBV20-1; clone size: many; J gene: TRBJ2-7; D gene: -; CDR3 DNA: TGCAGTGCTAGAGGGACCTACGAGCAGTACTTC; CDR3 protein: CSARGTYEQYF
V gene: TRBV14; clone size: -; J gene: TRBJ2-5; D gene: -; CDR3 DNA: TGTGCCAGCAGCCAAGAACACAGCGGAGTAGGGACCCAGTACTTC; CDR3 protein: CASSQEHSGVGTQYF
V gene: TRBV12-3/TRBV12-4; clone size: once; J gene: TRBJ1-1; D gene: TRBD1; CDR3 DNA: TGTGCCAGCAGTGCCCGGGACAGGGCTGAAGCTTTCTTT; CDR3 protein: CASSARDRAEAFF
V gene: TRBV3-1; clone size: -; J gene: TRBJ2-7; D gene: -; CDR3 DNA: TGTGCCAGCAGCGCGAGGGGTGTTACAACCTACGAGCAGTACTTC; CDR3 protein: CASSARGVTTYEQYF
V gene: TRBV12-3/TRBV12-4; clone size: few; J gene: TRBJ2-2; D gene: -; CDR3 DNA: TGTGCCAGCAGTTCCCTAATGGAACACAGGAACACCGGGGAGCTGTTTTTT; CDR3 protein: CASSSLMEHRNTGELFF
V gene: TRBV3-1; clone size: -; J gene: TRBJ2-7; D gene: TRBD2; CDR3 DNA: TGTGCCAGCAGCCAAGGGCTAGCGGGATTCTACGAGCAGTACTTC; CDR3 protein: CASSQGLAGFYEQYF
V gene: TRBV20-1; clone size: -; J gene: TRBJ2-1; D gene: TRBD2; CDR3 DNA: TGCAGTGCTAACACCCCCCTAGCGGGAGAGTACAATGAGCAGTTCTTC; CDR3 protein: CSANTPLAGEYNEQFF
V gene: TRBV12-3/TRBV12-4; clone size: -; J gene: TRBJ2-5; D gene: -; CDR3 DNA: TGTGCCAGCAGTATCTCTAGGGCCCAAGAGACCCAGTACTTC; CDR3 protein: CASSISRAQETQYF
V gene: TRBV29-1; clone size: many; J gene: TRBJ2-4; D gene: -; CDR3 DNA: TGCAGCGTTGGTGGACGGCTAGCCAAAAACATTCAGTACTTC; CDR3 protein: CSVGGRLAKNIQYF
V gene: TRBV12-3/TRBV12-4; clone size: -; J gene: TRBJ1-1; D gene: -; CDR3 DNA: TGTGCCAGCAGTTTTATCAGTGAAGCTTTCTTT; CDR3 protein: CASSFISEAFF
V gene: TRBV12-3/TRBV12-4; clone size: few; J gene: TRBJ2-5; D gene: TRBD2; CDR3 DNA: TGTGCCAGCAGTTTAGGGCGGGAGGGGACCCAGTACTTC; CDR3 protein: CASSLGREGTQYF
V gene: TRBV4-2; clone size: -; J gene: TRBJ2-1; D gene: -; CDR3 DNA: TGTGCCAGCAGCCAAGATGACGTAGCGTACAATGAGCAGTTCTTC; CDR3 protein: CASSQDDVAYNEQFF
V gene: TRBV5-1; clone size: few; J gene: TRBJ1-3; D gene: -; CDR3 DNA: TGCGCCAGCAGCTTGGCCTTCGACGTACGAACTCCCGGAAACACCATATATTTT; CDR3 protein: CASSLAFDVRTPGNTIYF
V gene: TRBV4-3; clone size: -; J gene: TRBJ1-5; D gene: -; CDR3 DNA: TGCGCCAGCAGCCAACAACCGGTTCAGAATCAGCCCCAGCATTTT; CDR3 protein: CASSQQPVQNQPQHF
V gene: TRBV29-1; clone size: few; J gene: TRBJ2-5; D gene: TRBD1; CDR3 DNA: TGCAGCGTTAGGCCAACAGGGGGCGAGACCCAGTACTTC; CDR3 protein: CSVRPTGGETQYF
V gene: TRBV6-1; clone size: -; J gene: TRBJ2-3; D gene: TRBD1; CDR3 DNA: TGTGCCAGCACCAAGGACAGGGCAAGCACAGATACGCAGTATTTT; CDR3 protein: CASTKDRASTDTQYF
V gene: TRBV28; clone size: few; J gene: TRBJ1-2; D gene: TRBD1; CDR3 DNA: TGTGCCAGCAGAACCGGGACAGGGATTTTGTATGGCTACACCTTC; CDR3 protein: CASRTGTGILYGYTF
V gene: TRBV19; clone size: few; J gene: TRBJ2-1; D gene: TRBD2; CDR3 DNA: TGTGCCAGTAGTATGAATCCTAGCGGTTACAATGAGCAGTTCTTC; CDR3 protein: CASSMNPSGYNEQFF
V gene: TRBV5-1; clone size: few; J gene: TRBJ2-3; D gene: TRBD2; CDR3 DNA: TGCGCCAGCAGCTTCGCGGGAGGGCCTACAGATACGCAGTATTTT; CDR3 protein: CASSFAGGPTDTQYF
V gene: TRBV9; clone size: -; J gene: TRBJ2-7; D gene: -; CDR3 DNA: TGTGCCAGCAGCGTAGATCCCGGGGCCGTCTACGAGCAGTACTTC; CDR3 protein: CASSVDPGAVYEQYF
V gene: TRBV7-7; clone size: few; J gene: TRBJ2-2; D gene: TRBD2; CDR3 DNA: TGTGCCAGCAGCTCCGGACTAGCGGAGCACTCCGGGGAGCTGTTTTTT; CDR3 protein: CASSSGLAEHSGELFF
V gene: TRBV29-1; clone size: few; J gene: TRBJ1-2; D gene: -; CDR3 DNA: TGCAGCGTTGAAGATCTACCCGGAGCTGGGTATGGCTACACCTTC; CDR3 protein: CSVEDLPGAGYGYTF
V gene: TRBV7-7; clone size: -; J gene: TRBJ2-5; D gene: TRBD1; CDR3 DNA: TGTGCTAGCAGCTTTCTGACAGGGATCCAAGAGACCCAGTACTTC; CDR3 protein: CASSFLTGIQETQYF
V gene: TRBV20-1; clone size: -; J gene: TRBJ1-5; D gene: -; CDR3 DNA: TGCAGTGCTAGTGTAGAACCCCGCAGGGAAGATGATCAGCCCCAGCATTTT; CDR3 protein: CSASVEPRREDDQPQHF
V gene: TRBV29-1; clone size: many; J gene: TRBJ2-7; D gene: -; CDR3 DNA: TGCAGCGTTGGCGACATGTACTACGAGCAGTACTTC; CDR3 protein: CSVGDMYYEQYF
V gene: TRBV11-3; clone size: few; J gene: TRBJ2-1; D gene: TRBD1; CDR3 DNA: TGTGCCAGCAGCCTCACAGGGGGCGGCATCAATGAGCAGTTCTTC; CDR3 protein: CASSLTGGGINEQFF
V gene: TRBV9; clone size: -; J gene: TRBJ1-2; D gene: TRBD1; CDR3 DNA: TGTGCCAGCAGCGTTGGGACAGCTAACCTCCGCTATGGCTACACCTTC; CDR3 protein: CASSVGTANLRYGYTF
V gene: TRBV20-1; clone size: -; J gene: TRBJ1-1; D gene: -; CDR3 DNA: TGCAGTGCCATAGCACAGCATCCGGCTTTCTTT; CDR3 protein: CSAIAQHPAFF
V gene: TRBV15; clone size: many; J gene: TRBJ2-3; D gene: -; CDR3 DNA: TGTGCCACCAGCAAGCTAGCGACAGATACGCAGTATTTT; CDR3 protein: CATSKLATDTQYF
V gene: TRBV27; clone size: once; J gene: TRBJ2-5; D gene: TRBD2; CDR3 DNA: TGTGCCAGCCGGCCTCAGCGGGAGGTCCGCAGGACCCAGTACTTC; CDR3 protein: CASRPQREVRRTQYF
V gene: TRBV18; clone size: -; J gene: TRBJ2-7; D gene: TRBD1; CDR3 DNA: TGTGCCAGCTCACCATCCCCACCGGCGACAGGGGGAGAAGAGCAGTACTTC; CDR3 protein: CASSPSPPATGGEEQYF
V gene: TRBV5-1; clone size: many; J gene: TRBJ1-5; D gene: -; CDR3 DNA: TGCGCCAGCAGCTTGGAAGCAGGATATAGCAATCAGCCCCAGCATTTT; CDR3 protein: CASSLEAGYSNQPQHF
V gene: TRBV29-1; clone size: -; J gene: TRBJ2-1; D gene: TRBD2; CDR3 DNA: TGCAGCGTTGGGGGGCGGGAGGGCCATAATGAGCAGTTCTTC; CDR3 protein: CSVGGREGHNEQFF